The 26 T cell receptor beta chains below all came from one sample that was sequenced in a study of shared clonotypes between healthy human individuals. Here immunoSEQ multiplex PCR was the method, and the copy in TCRdb shows in-frame clones only, minus some. The repertoire has fewer than 650,000 clones, roughly 79% of them found once; the top ten carry more than 10%. The specimen was PBMCs. The receptor set was obtained from a woman between 35 and 50 years old in good health. Some clones in this sample may be carry-over from other donors' samples.

A note on this clone: One junction end does not reproduce the germline sequence, and a read error may be involved. The rearrangement joins TRBV5-8 to TRBJ2-5; D possibly corresponds to TRBD2 (5 bases). Germline assignment: CDR1 SGHTS and CDR2 YDEGEE. The CDR3 is 14 residues long. The CDR3 DNA reads as TGTGCCAGCAGCAGAGGGCCCCACCAGGAGACCCAGTACTTC. It translates to CASSRGPHQETQYF.

This sequence joins TRBV10-3 and TRBJ2-1; D is undetermined. In germline, CDR1 is ENHRY, CDR2 SYGVKD. The length of the CDR3 is 12 residues. Trimming pared 2 bases from V and 8 bases from J, leaving 7 bases between. CDR3 in amino acids: CAISESRDEQFF. CDR3 bases: TGTGCCATCAGTGAGAGTCGTGATGAGCAGTTCTTC.

The chain couples TRBV28 to TRBJ2-5; D not certain. This CDR3 is 14 amino acids long. V was cut by 5 bases and J by 1 base, with 11 bases left in between. The germline V gene encodes CDR1 MDHEN and CDR2 SYDVKM. The CDR3 DNA reads TGTGCCAGCAGTCGTCCGTGGGGCCAAGAGACCCAGTACTTC. This gives the protein CASSRPWGQETQYF. The whole variable domain, remainder taken from reference TRBV28 and TRBJ2-5, is DVKVTQSSRYLVKRTGEKVFLECVQDMDHENMFWYRQDPGLGLRLIYFSYDVKMKEKGDIPEGYSVSREKKERFSLILESASTNQTSMYLCASSRPWGQETQYFGPGTRLLVL.

The V and J genes are TRBV4-2 and TRBJ1-2; 7 bases line up with TRBD1. This CDR3 is 14 amino acids long. The V segment lost 2 bases and the J segment 3 bases; nucleotides outside the gene matches: 3. Germline lookup yields CDR1 LGHNA and CDR2 YNFKEQ. CDR3 sequence: CASSQSTGYYGYTF. CDR3 nucleotide sequence: TGTGCCAGCAGCCAATCGACAGGGTACTATGGCTACACCTTC.

V is TRBV15 and J is TRBJ2-3, with 7 bases aligning to TRBD1. The CDR3 covers 14 residues. The germline gives CDR1 LNHNV, CDR2 YYDKDF (reference sequence). V lost 3 bases to trimming and J lost 2 bases; unmatched junction nucleotides: 2. The CDR3 protein is CATSRDRNTDTQYF. CDR3 in DNA: TGTGCCACCAGCAGGGACAGGAACACAGATACGCAGTATTTT. Full variable domain (missing parts from reference TRBV15 and TRBJ2-3): DAMVIQNPRYQVTQFGKPVTLSCSQTLNHNVMYWYQQKSSQAPKLLFHYYDKDFNNEADTPDNFQSRRPNTSFCFLDIRSPGLGDTAMYLCATSRDRNTDTQYFGPGTRLTVL.

The gene calls are TRBV6-1 and TRBJ2-7; the match to TRBD1 covers 10 bases. The CDR3 sequence is 15 residues long. V was pared by 6 bases and J by 6 bases, with 11 bases of the junction left unmatched. The germline V gene encodes CDR1 MNHNS and CDR2 SASEGT. The CDR3 sequence: CASRSRDRGRGEQYF. DNA of the CDR3: TGTGCCAGCAGGTCCCGGGACAGGGGTAGGGGCGAGCAGTACTTC.

The genes are TRBV9 and TRBJ2-7, with D hard to call. The CDR3 runs to 14 residues. The germline gives CDR1 SGDLS, CDR2 YYNGEE. The V end was cut by 4 bases, the J end by 4 bases, with 15 bases between. CDR3 sequence reads: CASSRQAGPYEQYF. DNA of the CDR3: TGTGCCAGCAGCCGGCAGGCCGGGCCGTACGAGCAGTACTTC.

This sequence joins TRBV9 and TRBJ2-7; 14 bases match TRBD2. CDR1 SGDLS and CDR2 YYNGEE come from the germline V gene. CDR3 size: 19 residues. The J segment lost 0 bases and the V segment lost 4 bases, leaving 12 bases of the junction unmatched. The CDR3 region has the DNA TGTGCCAGCAGCCCAGAGAGGGGGACTAGCGGGAGTCGCTCCTACGAGCAGTACTTC. Protein sequence: CASSPERGTSGSRSYEQYF.

The sample holds a few counts of this clone. The rearrangement joins TRBV9 to TRBJ1-2, with a possible D match to TRBD1 (6 bases). Germline CDR1 reads SGDLS; CDR2 reads YYNGEE. CDR3 size: 15 residues. Deletions cut 3 bases from V and 4 bases from J, with 16 bases between. CDR3 nucleotide sequence: TGTGCCAGCAGCGGGGGGCCCCAGGGCGCCTATGGCTACACCTTC. As protein: CASSGGPQGAYGYTF.

This clone was observed a few times. CDR3 sequence (DNA): TGTGCCAGCAGTTTATCAATCGGGACAGACAATGAGCAGTTCTTC. Protein: CASSLSIGTDNEQFF. This chain uses TRBV27 with TRBJ2-1; 7 nucleotides match TRBD1. The CDR3 spans 15 residues. CDR1 is MNHEY and CDR2 is SMNVEV in the germline V gene (reference sequence). With V trimmed by 0 bases and J by 5 bases, 4 bases remained unmatched.

The chain is built from TRBV19 and TRBJ2-7; 10 bases line up with TRBD1. V lost 6 bases, J lost 5 bases, and 7 bases stayed unmatched. This CDR3 is built from 14 residues. Germline V gene data show CDR1 as LNHDA and CDR2 as SQIVND (reference sequence). CDR3 sequence: CASSEGQGSNEQYF. CDR3 nucleotides: TGTGCCAGTAGCGAGGGACAGGGGAGCAACGAGCAGTACTTC.

This clone turned up a few times. The chain has TRBV25-1 and TRBJ1-5; 10 bases match TRBD1. The CDR3 is 16 amino acids. In germline, CDR1 is MGHDK, CDR2 SYGVNS. V lost 1 base, J lost 2 bases, and 2 bases stayed unmatched. CDR3 nucleotides: TGTGCCAGCAGTGAATCCGGGACAGGGGGCAATCAGCCCCAGCATTTT. Its protein product is CASSESGTGGNQPQHF.

V is TRBV7-2 and J is TRBJ2-5; D call uncertain. The germline V gene encodes CDR1 SGHTA and CDR2 FQGNSA. This CDR3 is 14 amino acids long. Deletions cut 0 bases from V and 6 bases from J, with 11 bases between. The CDR3 is CASSLAAGHKTQYF. In nucleotides, the CDR3 is TGTGCCAGCAGCTTAGCCGCAGGCCACAAGACCCAGTACTTC.

The J gene is TRBJ2-1, the V gene TRBV9; 7 bases are shared with TRBD2. In germline, CDR1 is SGDLS, CDR2 YYNGEE. CDR3 length equals 17 residues. Trimming at V came to 4 bases and at J to 4 bases, leaving 14 bases not matched to a gene. The CDR3, as DNA: TGTGCCAGCAGCCCACGACTAGCCCATCGACCTTACAATGAGCAGTTCTTC. This encodes CASSPRLAHRPYNEQFF.

This chain uses TRBV28 with TRBJ1-2; D not resolved. From germline, CDR1 is MDHEN and CDR2 SYDVKM. The CDR3 covers 16 residues. V lost 4 bases and J 1 base, leaving 16 bases between the germline ends. CDR3 region: CASSSLRRGINYGYTF. The CDR3 DNA sequence: TGTGCCAGCAGTTCCCTCAGACGAGGGATTAACTATGGCTACACCTTC.

This chain uses TRBV18 with TRBJ1-2; 7 bases align to TRBD1. The length of the CDR3 is 16 residues. J lost 2 bases, V lost 2 bases, and 8 bases had no gene match. In germline, CDR1 is KGHSH, CDR2 LQKENI. Here the CDR3 DNA reads TGTGCCAGCTCACCATCCGGAGGGACAGTCAACTATGGCTACACCTTC. Amino acids: CASSPSGGTVNYGYTF.

This rearrangement joins TRBV4-2 to TRBJ2-5, with 8 bases that match TRBD2. V shed 0 bases and J 3 bases; nucleotides not matched to a gene: 6. The CDR3 length is 16 residues. Germline-derived CDR1 and CDR2 are LGHNA and YNFKEQ. The CDR3 DNA is TGTGCCAGCAGCCAAGAAATGGGAGCGGGAGAAGAGACCCAGTACTTC. As protein: CASSQEMGAGEETQYF.

The chain links TRBV5-1 to TRBJ2-3, with TRBD2 matching 8 bases. Germline assignment: CDR1 SGHRS and CDR2 YFSETQ. The CDR3 runs to 16 residues. J lost 4 bases, V lost 0 bases, and 7 bases had no gene match. The CDR3, as DNA: TGCGCCAGCAGCTTGGTTCCAGCGGGAGACCCAGATACGCAGTATTTT. It translates to CASSLVPAGDPDTQYF.

This clone was detected ten times or more. CDR3 amino acids: CASSPMGVSGSGYNEQFF. The CDR3 DNA sequence: TGTGCCAGCAGCCCAATGGGGGTGAGCGGGAGTGGTTACAATGAGCAGTTCTTC. The V call is TRBV11-1, the J call TRBJ2-1, with 8 bases aligning to TRBD2. V dropped 5 bases and J dropped 4; count of bases not matched to a gene: 16. Germline V gene sequence: CDR1 SGHAT, CDR2 FQDESV (reference sequence). The CDR3 has 18 amino acids.

Many counts were recorded for this clone. Other DNA sequences in the sample encode the same CDR3. V is TRBV30 and J is TRBJ1-1; no clear D. V was clipped by 0 bases and J by 0 bases, with 8 bases between them. The CDR3 length is 14 residues. Germline V gene lookup returns CDR1 GTSNPN and CDR2 SVGIG (reference sequence). In nucleotides, the CDR3 is TGTGCCTGGAGTGTAACGGAGATGAACACTGAAGCTTTCTTT. Amino acid sequence: CAWSVTEMNTEAFF.

This clone has only one observation. The chain joins TRBV11-2 to TRBJ2-7; D unresolved. The germline gives CDR1 SGHAT, CDR2 FQNNGV. The CDR3 extends over 12 amino acids. Between the trimmed V and J ends, which lost 1 base and 6 bases, there was a span of 7 bases. The CDR3 sequence: CASSLAPLEQYF. The CDR3 DNA reads as TGTGCCAGCAGCTTAGCTCCCCTCGAGCAGTACTTC.

V gene TRBV18 combines with J gene TRBJ1-4; D unresolved. Trimming cost V 1 base and J 0 bases, with 9 bases left between them. CDR1 and CDR2 from the germline V gene are KGHSH and LQKENI. This CDR3 region has 16 residues. The CDR3 DNA sequence: TGTGCCAGCTCACCACTGCCCAGCTCAACTAATGAAAAACTGTTTTTT. Its protein product is CASSPLPSSTNEKLFF.

The chain combines TRBV5-1 with TRBJ2-1, with 7 positions matching TRBD2. V was clipped by 2 bases and J by 10 bases; unmatched bases: 9. The CDR3 length is 14 residues. Germline values: CDR1 SGHRS, CDR2 YFSETQ. As DNA, the CDR3 is TGCGCCAGCAGCTTCTCTGCGGGAGTAGGCGAGCAGTTCTTC. This encodes CASSFSAGVGEQFF.

The chain couples TRBV7-9 to TRBJ2-1, with TRBD2 matching 11 bases. Germline V lookup: CDR1 SEHNR, CDR2 FQNEAQ (reference sequence). The CDR3 is 16 amino acids. Trimming at V came to 1 base and at J to 8 bases, leaving 7 bases not matched to a gene. The CDR3 region is CASSLGSSGRVDEQFF. CDR3 coding DNA: TGTGCCAGCAGCTTAGGCAGTAGCGGGAGGGTCGATGAGCAGTTCTTC.

CDR3 residues: CASSQERGTYEQYF. As DNA, the CDR3 is TGCGCCAGCAGCCAAGAAAGAGGGACCTACGAGCAGTACTTC. This sequence joins TRBV4-3 and TRBJ2-7, with D perhaps matching TRBD2 (5 bases). Trimming left V 0 bases short and J 2 bases short, with 8 bases between. This CDR3 is built from 14 residues. Looked up from germline, CDR1 is LGHNA and CDR2 is YSLEER.

The V and J genes are TRBV2 and TRBJ2-7; D unresolved. Germline-derived CDR1 and CDR2 are SNHLY and FYNNEI. This CDR3 spans 12 amino acids. V lost 6 bases, J lost 5 bases, and 11 bases lay in between. CDR3 sequence: CASSRSVDEQYF. The DNA of the CDR3 is TGTGCCAGCAGCAGGTCCGTGGACGAGCAGTACTTC.